The table lists the clone carrying this T cell receptor beta chain with a few counts. The CDR3 length is 11 residues. Germline V CDR1 and CDR2: MGHRA, YSYEKL. J gave up 14 bases and V 3 bases, and 3 bases lay outside the gene matches. The data are from a study of blood T cell repertoires in COVID-19. As for the study in general: Sites in the United States, Italy and Spain provided acute and convalescent COVID-19 samples. Sample material is recorded as cDNA or gDNA derived from T cells, B-cell-depleted T cells, or PBMCs.

In the source study's methods: Amplified reference gene primers provided the basis for estimating nucleated cell counts. Measured with immunoSEQ multiplex PCR; TCRdb has only the in-frame clones, and not every one. V and J calls and clone size follow that table, whereas D and trimming were derived from the DNA. The sample has about 49,000 clones; approximately 87% are singletons. The sample taken for sequencing was peripheral blood. J is TRBJ1-2 and V is TRBV4-1, with TRBD1 matching over 10 bases. This clonotype originated in a human donor in a cohort sampled during active COVID-19. In nucleotides, the CDR3 is TGCGCCAGCAGCCAGGACAGGGGGACGACCTTC. It codes for CASSQDRGTTF.